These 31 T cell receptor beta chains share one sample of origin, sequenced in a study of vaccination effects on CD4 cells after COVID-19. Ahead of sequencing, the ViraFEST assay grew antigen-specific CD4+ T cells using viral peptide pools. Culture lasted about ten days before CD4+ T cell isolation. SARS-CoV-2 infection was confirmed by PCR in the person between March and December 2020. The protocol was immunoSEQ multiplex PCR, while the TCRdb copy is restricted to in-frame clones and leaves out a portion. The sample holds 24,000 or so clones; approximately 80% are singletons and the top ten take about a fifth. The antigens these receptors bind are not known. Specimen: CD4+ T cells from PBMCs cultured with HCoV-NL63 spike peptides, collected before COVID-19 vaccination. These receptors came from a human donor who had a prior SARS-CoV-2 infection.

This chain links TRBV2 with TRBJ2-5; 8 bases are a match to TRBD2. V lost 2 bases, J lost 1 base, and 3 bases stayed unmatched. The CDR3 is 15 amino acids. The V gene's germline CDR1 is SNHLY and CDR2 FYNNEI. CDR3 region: CASSEFGRAQETQYF. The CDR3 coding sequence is TGTGCCAGCAGTGAATTCGGGAGGGCCCAAGAGACCCAGTACTTC.

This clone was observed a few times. CDR3 sequence (DNA): TGTGCCAGCGGGGATCCTCCCCCTGAAGCTTTCTTT. This translates into CASGDPPPEAFF. The V gene is TRBV11-2, the J gene TRBJ1-1, with D uncertain. The CDR3 spans 12 residues. Germline V gene lookup returns CDR1 SGHAT and CDR2 FQNNGV. The V and J ends lost 8 bases and 6 bases respectively, with 13 bases between them.

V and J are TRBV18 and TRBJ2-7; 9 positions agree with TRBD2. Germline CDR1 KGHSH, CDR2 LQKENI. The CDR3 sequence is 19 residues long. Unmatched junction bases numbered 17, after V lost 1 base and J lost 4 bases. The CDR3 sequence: CASSPLVVAASGDLYEQYF. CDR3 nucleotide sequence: TGTGCCAGCTCACCACTGGTGGTCGCGGCTAGCGGGGATCTTTACGAGCAGTACTTC.

The DNA of the CDR3 is TGTGCCAGCAGCTCAAGCGTGGGGGCGCGGAACTATGGCTACACCTTC. Translating gives CASSSSVGARNYGYTF. V and J are TRBV5-4 and TRBJ1-2, with a weak D call TRBD1 (6 bases). This CDR3 spans 16 amino acids. V lost 3 bases and J lost 2, with 17 bases in between. CDR1 and CDR2 from the germline V gene are SGHNT and YYREEE (reference sequence).

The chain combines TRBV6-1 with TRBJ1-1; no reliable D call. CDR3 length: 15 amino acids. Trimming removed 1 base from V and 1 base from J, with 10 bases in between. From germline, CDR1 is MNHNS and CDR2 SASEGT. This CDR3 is CASSEGAGQNTEAFF. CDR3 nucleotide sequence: TGTGCCAGCAGTGAAGGGGCGGGCCAGAACACTGAAGCTTTCTTT.

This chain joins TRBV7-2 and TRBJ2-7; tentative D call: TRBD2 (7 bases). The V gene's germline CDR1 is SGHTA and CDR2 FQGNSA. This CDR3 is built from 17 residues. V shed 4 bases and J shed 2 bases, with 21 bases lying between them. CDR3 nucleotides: TGTGCCAGCAGCTCCGTGGTTAGGGGGGGCCCGACCTACGAGCAGTACTTC. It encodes CASSSVVRGGPTYEQYF.

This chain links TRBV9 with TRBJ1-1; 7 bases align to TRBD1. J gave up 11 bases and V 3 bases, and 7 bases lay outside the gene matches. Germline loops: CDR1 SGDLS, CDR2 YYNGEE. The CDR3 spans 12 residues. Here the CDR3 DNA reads TGTGCCAGCAGCGCCGGGGGACAGCGGGCTTTCTTT. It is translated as CASSAGGQRAFF.

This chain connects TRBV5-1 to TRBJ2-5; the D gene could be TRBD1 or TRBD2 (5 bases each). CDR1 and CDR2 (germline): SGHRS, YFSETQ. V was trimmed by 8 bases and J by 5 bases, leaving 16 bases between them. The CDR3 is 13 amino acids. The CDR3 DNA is TGCGCCAGTAAAAACCGGGACCGGGAGACCCAGTACTTC. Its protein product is CASKNRDRETQYF.

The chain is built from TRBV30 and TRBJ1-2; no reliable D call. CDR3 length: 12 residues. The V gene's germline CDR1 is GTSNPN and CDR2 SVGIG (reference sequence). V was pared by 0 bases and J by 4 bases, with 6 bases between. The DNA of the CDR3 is TGTGCCTGGAGTGTATCCACCTATGGCTACACCTTC. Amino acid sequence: CAWSVSTYGYTF.

CDR3 amino acids: CASSSDGSYNEQFF. For the CDR3, the DNA is TGCGCCAGCAGCTCGGACGGATCCTACAATGAGCAGTTCTTC. The chain carries TRBV5-1 and TRBJ2-1; the D is unclear. CDR1 and CDR2 from the germline V gene are SGHRS and YFSETQ. The CDR3 contains 14 residues. V lost 3 bases and J 1 base, leaving 8 bases between the germline ends.

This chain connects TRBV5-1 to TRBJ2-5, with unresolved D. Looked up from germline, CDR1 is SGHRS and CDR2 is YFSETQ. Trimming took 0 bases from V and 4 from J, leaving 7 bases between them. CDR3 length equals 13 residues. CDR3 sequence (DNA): TGCGCCAGCAGCTTGGCGATTGCAGAGACCCAGTACTTC. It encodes CASSLAIAETQYF.

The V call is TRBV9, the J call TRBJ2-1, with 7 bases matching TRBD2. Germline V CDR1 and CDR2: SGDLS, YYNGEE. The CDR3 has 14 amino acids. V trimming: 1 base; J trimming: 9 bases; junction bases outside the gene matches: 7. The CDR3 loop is CASSVSGWGGEQFF. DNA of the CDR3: TGTGCCAGCAGCGTAAGCGGCTGGGGGGGTGAGCAGTTCTTC.

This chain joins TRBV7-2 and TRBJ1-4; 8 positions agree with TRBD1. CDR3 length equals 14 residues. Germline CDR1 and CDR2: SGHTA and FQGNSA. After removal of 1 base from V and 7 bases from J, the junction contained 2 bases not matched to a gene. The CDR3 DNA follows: TGTGCCAGCAGCTTAGGGACAGGGATTGAAAAACTGTTTTTT. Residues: CASSLGTGIEKLFF. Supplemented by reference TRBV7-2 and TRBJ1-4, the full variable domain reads GAGVSQSPSNKVTEKGKDVELRCDPISGHTALYWYRQSLGQGLEFLIYFQGNSAPDKSGLPSDRFSAERTGGSVSTLTIQRTQQEDSAVYLCASSLGTGIEKLFFGSGTQLSVL.

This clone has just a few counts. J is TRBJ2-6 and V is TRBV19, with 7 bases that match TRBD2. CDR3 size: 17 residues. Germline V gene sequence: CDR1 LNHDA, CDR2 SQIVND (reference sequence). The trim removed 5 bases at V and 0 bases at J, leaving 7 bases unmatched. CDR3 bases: TGTGCCAGTAGTTCCGGGAGGTTTTACTCTGGGGCCAACGTCCTGACTTTC. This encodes CASSSGRFYSGANVLTF.

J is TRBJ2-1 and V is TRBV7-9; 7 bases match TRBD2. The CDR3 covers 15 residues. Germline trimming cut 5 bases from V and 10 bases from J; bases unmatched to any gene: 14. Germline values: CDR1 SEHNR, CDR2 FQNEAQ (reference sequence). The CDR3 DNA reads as TGTGCCAGCAGCCAATTCGGGGGGAATACGCAGGAGCAGTTCTTC. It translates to CASSQFGGNTQEQFF.

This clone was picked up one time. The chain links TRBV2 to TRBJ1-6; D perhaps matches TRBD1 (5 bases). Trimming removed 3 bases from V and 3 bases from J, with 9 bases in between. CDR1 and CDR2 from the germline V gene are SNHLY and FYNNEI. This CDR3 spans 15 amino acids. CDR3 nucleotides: TGTGCCAGCAGTGAGGGTCAGGGCTATAATTCACCCCTCCACTTT. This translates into CASSEGQGYNSPLHF.

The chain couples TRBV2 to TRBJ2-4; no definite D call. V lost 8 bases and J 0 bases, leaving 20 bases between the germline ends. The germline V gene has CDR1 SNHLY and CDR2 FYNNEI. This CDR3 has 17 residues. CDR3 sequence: CASSREGLDRAKNIQYF. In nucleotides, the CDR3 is TGTGCCAGCTCCCGCGAAGGCCTTGATAGAGCCAAAAACATTCAGTACTTC.

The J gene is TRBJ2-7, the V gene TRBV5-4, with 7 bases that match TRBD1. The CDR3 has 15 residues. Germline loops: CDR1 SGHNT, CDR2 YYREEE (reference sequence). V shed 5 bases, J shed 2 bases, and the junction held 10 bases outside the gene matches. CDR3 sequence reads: CASSSQTGNAYEQYF. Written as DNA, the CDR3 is TGTGCCAGCAGTTCCCAGACAGGGAATGCCTACGAGCAGTACTTC.

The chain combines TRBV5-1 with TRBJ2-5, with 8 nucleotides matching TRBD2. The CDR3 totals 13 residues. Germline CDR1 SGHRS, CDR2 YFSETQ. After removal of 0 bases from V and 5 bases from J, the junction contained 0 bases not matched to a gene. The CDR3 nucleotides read TGCGCCAGCAGCTTGGCGGGGGGGGAGACCCAGTACTTC. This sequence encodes CASSLAGGETQYF.

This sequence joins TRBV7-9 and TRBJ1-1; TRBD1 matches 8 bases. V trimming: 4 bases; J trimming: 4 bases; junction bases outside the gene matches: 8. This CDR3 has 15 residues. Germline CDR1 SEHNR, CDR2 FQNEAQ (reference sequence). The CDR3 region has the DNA TGTGCCAGCAGCTCCAATACAGGGGGGGTCACTGAAGCTTTCTTT. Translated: CASSSNTGGVTEAFF. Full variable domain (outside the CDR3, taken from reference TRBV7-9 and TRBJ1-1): DTGVSQNPRHKITKRGQNVTFRCDPISEHNRLYWYRQTLGQGPEFLTYFQNEAQLEKSRLLSDRFSAERPKGSFSTLEIQRTEQGDSAMYLCASSSNTGGVTEAFFGQGTRLTVV.

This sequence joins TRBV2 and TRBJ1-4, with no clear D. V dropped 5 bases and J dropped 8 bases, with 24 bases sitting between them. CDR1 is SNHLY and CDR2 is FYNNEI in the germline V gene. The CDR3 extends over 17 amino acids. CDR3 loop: CASSPYLGSRTGEKLFF. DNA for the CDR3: TGTGCCAGCAGTCCCTACCTCGGATCTCGGACGGGAGAAAAACTGTTTTTT.

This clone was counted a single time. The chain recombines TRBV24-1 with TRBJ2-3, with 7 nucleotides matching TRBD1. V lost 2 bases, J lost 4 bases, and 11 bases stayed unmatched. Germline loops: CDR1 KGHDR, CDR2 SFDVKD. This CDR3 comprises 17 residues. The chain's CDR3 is CATSDSNRNRGSDTQYF. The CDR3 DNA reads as TGTGCCACCAGTGATTCAAATCGGAACAGGGGTTCAGATACGCAGTATTTT.

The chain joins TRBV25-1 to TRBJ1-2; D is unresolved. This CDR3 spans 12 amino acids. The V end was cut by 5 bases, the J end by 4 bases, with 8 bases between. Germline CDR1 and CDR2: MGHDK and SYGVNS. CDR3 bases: TGTGCCAGCAGTAACAGCATCTATGGCTACACCTTC. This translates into CASSNSIYGYTF.

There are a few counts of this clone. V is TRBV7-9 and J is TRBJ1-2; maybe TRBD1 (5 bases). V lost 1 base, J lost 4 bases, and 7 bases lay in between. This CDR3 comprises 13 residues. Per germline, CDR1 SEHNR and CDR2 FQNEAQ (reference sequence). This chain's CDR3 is CASSLETAYGYTF. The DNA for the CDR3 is TGTGCCAGCAGCTTAGAGACAGCCTATGGCTACACCTTC.

The CDR3 sequence is CASSLRSGSSTDTQYF. CDR3 in DNA: TGTGCCAGCAGCTTAAGGTCGGGTTCTAGCACAGATACGCAGTATTTT. The rearrangement links TRBV7-2 to TRBJ2-3; unclear D gene. There are 16 residues in the CDR3. Germline V lookup: CDR1 SGHTA, CDR2 FQGNSA. The V end lost 2 bases, the J end lost 0 bases, and 12 bases lay between the germline ends.

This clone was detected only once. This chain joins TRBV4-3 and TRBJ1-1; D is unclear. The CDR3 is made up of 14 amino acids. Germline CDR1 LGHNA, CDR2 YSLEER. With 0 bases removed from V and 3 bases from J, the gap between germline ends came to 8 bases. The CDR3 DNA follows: TGCGCCAGCAGCCAAGATGGGCGGGACACTGAAGCTTTCTTT. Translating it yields CASSQDGRDTEAFF.

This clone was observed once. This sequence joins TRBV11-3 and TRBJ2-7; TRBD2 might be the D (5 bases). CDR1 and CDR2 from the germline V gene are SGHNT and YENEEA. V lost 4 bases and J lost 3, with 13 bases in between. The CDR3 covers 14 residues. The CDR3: CASSSQSGRYEQYF. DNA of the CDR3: TGTGCCAGCAGCTCCCAAAGCGGACGCTACGAGCAGTACTTC.

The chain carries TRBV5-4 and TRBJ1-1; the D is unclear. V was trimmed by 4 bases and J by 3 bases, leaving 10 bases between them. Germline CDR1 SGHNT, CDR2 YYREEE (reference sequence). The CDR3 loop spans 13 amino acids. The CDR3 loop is CASSKSGDTEAFF. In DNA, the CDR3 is TGTGCCAGCAGCAAAAGCGGAGACACTGAAGCTTTCTTT.

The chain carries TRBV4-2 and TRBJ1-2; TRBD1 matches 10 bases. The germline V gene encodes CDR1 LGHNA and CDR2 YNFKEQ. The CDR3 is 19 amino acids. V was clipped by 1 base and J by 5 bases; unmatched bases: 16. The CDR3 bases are TGTGCCAGCAGCCAAGCGGGTCCCCTGGACAGGGGGGGCACATATGGCTACACCTTC. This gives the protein CASSQAGPLDRGGTYGYTF.

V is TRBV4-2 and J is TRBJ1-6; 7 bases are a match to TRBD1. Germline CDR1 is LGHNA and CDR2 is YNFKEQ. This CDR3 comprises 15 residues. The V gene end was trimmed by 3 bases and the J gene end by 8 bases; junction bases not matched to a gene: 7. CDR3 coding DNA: TGTGCCAGCAGCCAGACAGGGTTAAGTGATTCACCCCTCCACTTT. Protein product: CASSQTGLSDSPLHF.

CDR3 bases: TGTGCCAGCAGAGGACCAACGGGACAGGGTCCAAATGAGCAGTTCTTC. The encoded protein is CASRGPTGQGPNEQFF. This sequence joins TRBV5-7 and TRBJ2-1, with 9 bases matching TRBD1. TRBV5-7 is an ORF for which the function is uncertain. CDR3 length equals 16 residues. The V segment lost 5 bases and the J segment 7 bases; nucleotides outside the gene matches: 13.